What follows describes a single TCR beta chain. The authors' processing: Reference gene primer amplification in the assay estimated nucleated cell counts. Only in-frame clones appear in the TCRdb table, and some are missing; sequencing was by immunoSEQ multiplex PCR. The V and J calls and clone size are taken from that table; D and trimming were inferred from the DNA. The table includes about 94,000 clones, around 82% detected once. The data were obtained in a study of blood T cell repertoires in COVID-19. Germline V gene data show CDR1 as SGHAT and CDR2 as FQNNGV. This CDR3 is built from 16 residues. The V segment lost 3 bases and the J segment 8 bases; nucleotides outside the gene matches: 11.

The TCR originated in a man in his 60s with acute or convalescent COVID-19. Sequenced input: peripheral blood. The V and J genes are TRBV11-2 and TRBJ2-1, with TRBD1 identical over 9 bases. DNA for the CDR3: TGTGCCAGCAGCTTGTCCGAGGGACAGGGAATGGATGAGCAGTTCTTC. Amino acids: CASSLSEGQGMDEQFF.